This TCR beta chain was captured in a study of blood T cell repertoires in COVID-19. Across the whole study: Samples representing acute and convalescent COVID-19 were sourced from the United States, Italy and Spain. PBMCs, B-cell-depleted T cells, or T cells were the source of the cDNA or gDNA that made up the material.

In the original processing: Reference gene primer amplification in the assay estimated nucleated cell counts. Repertoires were generated with immunoSEQ multiplex PCR, while TCRdb's copy carries only in-frame clones and drops some. V and J calls and clone size come straight from that table; D and trimming were deduced from the DNA. Among 80,000 to 95,000 clones listed, approximately 86% were seen once. Per the germline V gene, CDR1 is MDHEN and CDR2 is SYDVKM. The V gene end was trimmed by 8 bases and the J gene end by 2 bases; junction bases not matched to a gene: 8. The CDR3 length is 15 residues. Material: peripheral blood. This chain links TRBV28 with TRBJ1-2; 10 positions match TRBD1. This clonotype was obtained from a man aged 70-80 years with acute or convalescent COVID-19. CDR3: CASLSPGQGNYGYTF. CDR3 DNA: TGTGCCAGCCTCTCACCGGGACAGGGGAACTATGGCTACACCTTC.